This TCR beta chain was sequenced for a study of T cell changes during pregnancy in multiple sclerosis. The assay was immunoSEQ multiplex PCR, and TCRdb's table has in-frame clones only and misses some. This sample has more than 90,000 clones, with approximately 90% found just once. Germline V gene lookup returns CDR1 MNHEY and CDR2 SMNVEV (reference sequence). This CDR3 has 13 amino acids. Trimming removed 7 bases at V and 4 bases at J, with 13 bases between. This chain uses TRBV27 with TRBJ1-2; TRBD1 is a possible D gene (6 bases). The clonotype originates from a female donor with multiple sclerosis, enrolled in a pregnancy study. Specimen: peripheral blood, collected in the third trimester of pregnancy. CDR3 nucleotide sequence: TGTGCCAGCACCCACAGGGTTGGCTATGGCTACACCTTC. Protein product: CASTHRVGYGYTF.